This T cell receptor (beta chain) was sequenced for a study of cytomegalovirus exposure and HLA in healthy donors. Study findings and constraints: As a later analysis revealed, the rate of TCR association differed by HLA locus, with DRB1 most and HLA-C fewest. There were a few CMV-associated chains whose specificity for CMV antigens was confirmed in vitro. Beyond CMV serostatus, there was no information to go on about immune exposure.

The PCR made use of 60 Vbeta and 13 Jbeta primers. Generated by immunoSEQ multiplex PCR, the TCRdb table keeps only in-frame clones and is missing some. The table for this sample gives 85,000 or so clones. V gave up 4 bases and J gave up 5 bases; unmatched junction bases: 10. CDR3 length: 16 amino acids. CDR1 is MGHRA, CDR2 YSYEKL, per germline. Comments on this clone: Its antigen remains unidentified.

This receptor was obtained from a woman in her thirties in good health and CMV-seronegative. Sequences were obtained from PBMCs. This chain connects TRBV4-1 to TRBJ1-1, with TRBD1 matching over 10 bases. The CDR3 region has the DNA TGCGCCAGCAGCCCAGGACAGGGGGTATTGCGGACTGAAGCTTTCTTT. Translated, it gives CASSPGQGVLRTEAFF.